The present T cell receptor (beta chain) was sequenced within a study of T cells in Graves' hyperthyroidism and ophthalmopathy. TCR beta CDR3 sequences were amplified from RNA transcripts. HTBI primers were the set used in a first-round RT-PCR of the TCR CDR3. TCRdb redid the calling of the multiplex PCR reads with MiXCR, one entry per CDR3 protein. The sample lists around 580,000 distinct CDR3 sequences; 46% were seen once. For the diagnoses, clinical symptoms, serum thyroxine and TRAb, thyroid ultrasound and orbital computed tomography were used. This clonotype was observed at least ten times. The antigen is undetermined. Overall study results and limits: Peripheral blood also featured most of the thyroid clonotypes expanded above 0.001.

CDR1 SNHLY and CDR2 FYNNEI come from the germline V gene. V was pared by 6 bases and J by 3 bases, with 6 bases between. This CDR3 comprises 13 residues. This chain joins TRBV2 and TRBJ2-6; D is possibly TRBD2 (5 bases). This clonotype originated in a woman aged 18 to 35 with Graves' hyperthyroidism. Sample: peripheral blood or thyroid tissue (not recorded which). CDR3 amino acids: CASRRDGANVLTF. The CDR3 nucleotides are TGTGCCAGCAGGAGGGATGGGGCCAACGTCCTGACTTTC.